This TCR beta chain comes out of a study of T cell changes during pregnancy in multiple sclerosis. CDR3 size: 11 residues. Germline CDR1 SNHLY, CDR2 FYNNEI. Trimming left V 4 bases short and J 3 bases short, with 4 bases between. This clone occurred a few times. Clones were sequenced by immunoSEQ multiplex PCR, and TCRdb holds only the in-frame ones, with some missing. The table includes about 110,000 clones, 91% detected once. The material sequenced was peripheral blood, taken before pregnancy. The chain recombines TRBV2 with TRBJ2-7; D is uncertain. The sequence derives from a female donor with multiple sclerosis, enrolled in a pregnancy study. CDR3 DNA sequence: TGTGCCAGCAGTGCCGGCTACGAGCAGTACTTC. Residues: CASSAGYEQYF. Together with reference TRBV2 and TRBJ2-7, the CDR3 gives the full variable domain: EPEVTQTPSHQVTQMGQEVILRCVPISNHLYFYWYRQILGQKVEFLVSFYNNEISEKSEIFDDQFSVERPDGSNFTLKIRSTKLEDSAMYFCASSAGYEQYFGPGTRLTVT.